What follows are 10 T cell receptor beta chains derived from one specimen sequenced in a study of T cell responses to AZD1222 COVID-19 vaccine. Here immunoSEQ multiplex PCR was the method, and the copy in TCRdb shows in-frame clones only, minus some. The profile shows about 130,000 clones, roughly 89% of them singletons. The input for sequencing was peripheral blood, taken on day 0 of AZD1222 vaccination. Every receptor here comes from an adult in good health.

The chain links TRBV24-1 to TRBJ2-2; 9 positions match TRBD1. The germline V gene has CDR1 KGHDR and CDR2 SFDVKD. V trimming: 3 bases; J trimming: 0 bases; junction bases outside the gene matches: 13. The CDR3 has 20 residues. The CDR3 DNA reads as TGTGCCACCAGTGATGACCGCTTGGGACAGGGCTTCGCGAACACCGGGGAGCTGTTTTTT. It translates to CATSDDRLGQGFANTGELFF.

CDR3 nucleotide sequence: TGTGCCACCTTAGGACAGCGGGTTAATTACGAGCAGTACTTC. Translating gives CATLGQRVNYEQYF. The chain joins TRBV6-5 to TRBJ2-7; D is possibly TRBD1 or TRBD2 (6 bases each). The CDR3 consists of 14 residues. V lost 10 bases, J lost 4 bases, and 20 bases lay in between. Germline loops: CDR1 MNHEY, CDR2 SVGAGI.

This clone was seen a single time. The V gene is TRBV6-2 or TRBV6-3, the J gene TRBJ1-1; the D is unclear. CDR3 length: 12 residues. Germline assignment: CDR1 MNHEY and CDR2 SVGEGT. Trimming pared 4 bases from V and 1 base from J, leaving 4 bases between. The CDR3, as DNA: TGTGCCAGCAGTTTAAGGAACACTGAAGCTTTCTTT. Encoded protein: CASSLRNTEAFF.

This chain connects TRBV7-6 to TRBJ2-4; D unclear. In germline, CDR1 is SGHVS, CDR2 FNYEAQ. This CDR3 spans 13 amino acids. V was pared by 5 bases and J by 5 bases, with 10 bases between. In DNA, the CDR3 is TGTGCCAGCAGCAACGATGGGGAAAACATTCAGTACTTC. Protein product: CASSNDGENIQYF.

V is TRBV4-1 and J is TRBJ1-2, with TRBD1 as a possible D gene (5 bases). Trimming removed 0 bases from V and 7 bases from J, with 9 bases in between. CDR3 length equals 13 residues. Germline loops: CDR1 MGHRA, CDR2 YSYEKL. CDR3 amino acids: CASSQEWGGGYTF. The CDR3 coding sequence is TGCGCCAGCAGCCAAGAATGGGGGGGTGGCTACACCTTC.

V is TRBV18 and J is TRBJ2-5, with D possibly TRBD2 on 6 matching bases. Germline V gene lookup returns CDR1 KGHSH and CDR2 LQKENI. CDR3 length equals 12 residues. The V and J ends lost 2 bases and 5 bases respectively, with 6 bases between them. The CDR3 DNA follows: TGTGCCAGCTCACCAGGAGGGGAGACCCAGTACTTC. Translation: CASSPGGETQYF. Combining the CDR3 with reference TRBV18 and TRBJ2-5 gives the whole variable domain NAGVMQNPRHLVRRRGQEARLRCSPMKGHSHVYWYRQLPEEGLKFMVYLQKENIIDESGMPKERFSAEFPKEGPSILRIQQVVRGDSAAYFCASSPGGETQYFGPGTRLLVL.

This clone was detected only a few times. The chain couples TRBV6-5 to TRBJ1-2; D is uncertain. V was shortened by 6 bases and J by 8 bases, with 19 bases between the two germline ends. The CDR3 covers 14 residues. Germline CDR1 MNHEY, CDR2 SVGAGI. Here the CDR3 DNA reads TGTGCCAGCAGACCCGTGGACGGCGTAGGAGGCTACACCTTC. Protein: CASRPVDGVGGYTF.

This clone has only a few counts. CDR3 sequence reads: CASSLYETQYF. The CDR3, as DNA: TGTGCCAGCAGCTTATACGAGACCCAGTACTTC. The chain recombines TRBV7-2 with TRBJ2-5; unclear D gene. Germline CDR1 is SGHTA and CDR2 is FQGNSA. The CDR3 extends over 11 amino acids. The V end was cut by 2 bases, the J end by 5 bases, with 3 bases between. Variable domain in full (rest from reference TRBV7-2 and TRBJ2-5): GAGVSQSPSNKVTEKGKDVELRCDPISGHTALYWYRQSLGQGLEFLIYFQGNSAPDKSGLPSDRFSAERTGGSVSTLTIQRTQQEDSAVYLCASSLYETQYFGPGTRLLVL.

The chain recombines TRBV19 with TRBJ1-1; TRBD1 is a possible D gene (5 bases). The CDR3 runs to 12 residues. The germline V and J ends were trimmed by 4 bases and 4 bases, with 7 bases remaining between them. The germline V gene encodes CDR1 LNHDA and CDR2 SQIVND (reference sequence). The CDR3 DNA sequence: TGTGCCAGTAGTACAGGGACCACTGAAGCTTTCTTT. Translated, it gives CASSTGTTEAFF.

The chain combines TRBV3-1 (or the pseudogene TRBV3-2) with TRBJ1-5; no clear D gene. This CDR3 contains 13 residues. V lost 0 bases and J lost 7, with 7 bases in between. The V gene's germline CDR1 is LGHDT and CDR2 YNNKEL (reference sequence). In DNA form, the CDR3 reads TGTGCCAGCAGCCAAGAGTCCGGGCAGCCCCAGCATTTT. Protein sequence: CASSQESGQPQHF.